These 31 T cell receptor beta chains originate from one sample sequenced in a study of T cells in Graves' hyperthyroidism and ophthalmopathy. Amplification targeted TCR beta CDR3 regions from RNA transcripts. The study used the HTBI primer set for a first-round RT-PCR of the TCR CDR3. TCRdb re-called the multiplex PCR reads through MiXCR, storing one row per CDR3 protein. The table records 500,000 or so distinct CDR3 sequences, roughly 15% of them present only once. What was sequenced was blood. These receptors all stem from a woman aged 25 to 45 with Graves' ophthalmopathy.

As to this clonotype: Germline is not matched at one junction end, which may reflect a read error. CDR3 bases: TGTGCCATCCAGATAACAGATACTCAGTATTTT. The encoded protein is CAIQITDTQYF. The chain employs TRBV10-3 and TRBJ2-3; D unclear. The CDR3 extends over 11 amino acids. Germline assignment: CDR1 ENHRY and CDR2 SYGVKD.

Concerning this clonotype itself: This may come from a read error, since a much larger clone is one base off. Because the CDR3 is missing its conserved closing phenylalanine or tryptophan, this is likely a read error. The chain is built from TRBV12-3 or TRBV12-4 and TRBJ1-6, with 10 positions matching TRBD1. The trim removed 7 bases at V and 9 bases at J, leaving 9 bases unmatched. This CDR3 contains 15 residues. The CDR3 protein is CASNQLGQGVSPLHL. CDR3 sequence (DNA): TGTGCCAGCAACCAACTAGGACAGGGGGTTTCACCCCTCCACCTT.

The rearrangement joins TRBV24-1 to TRBJ2-7; D is possibly TRBD2 (5 bases). The V end lost 4 bases, the J end lost 2 bases, and 8 bases lay between the germline ends. This CDR3 spans 13 amino acids. In germline, CDR1 is KGHDR, CDR2 SFDVKD. The CDR3 sequence is CATSDPGTYEQYF. For the CDR3, the DNA is TGTGCCACCAGTGACCCGGGGACCTACGAGCAGTACTTC.

The J gene is TRBJ2-1, the V gene TRBV10-3, with D possibly TRBD1 on 5 matching bases. CDR1 is ENHRY and CDR2 is SYGVKD in the germline V gene. This CDR3 is built from 13 residues. V lost 6 bases and J 11 bases, leaving 17 bases between the germline ends. The CDR3 coding sequence is TGTGCCATCAGATCCTCAGGGAACCCAAAGCAGTTCTTC. This gives the protein CAIRSSGNPKQFF.

This clonotype appeared many times. The chain employs TRBV6-1 and TRBJ1-1; 7 nucleotides align to TRBD1. V lost 6 bases and J lost 7; bases outside the gene matches: 8. Per germline, CDR1 MNHNS and CDR2 SASEGT. This CDR3 is 13 amino acids long. The CDR3 is CASRDTGENEAFF. In DNA, the CDR3 is TGTGCCAGCAGGGATACAGGGGAAAATGAAGCTTTCTTT.

This clonotype was recorded at least ten times. The genes are TRBV28 and TRBJ2-1, with 7 bases identical to TRBD2. V was pared by 2 bases and J by 7 bases, with 14 bases of the junction left unmatched. This CDR3 region has 17 residues. Germline CDR1 MDHEN, CDR2 SYDVKM. This chain's CDR3 is CASSLIITIGTTNEQFF. For the CDR3, the DNA is TGTGCCAGCAGTTTAATAATAACGATCGGGACTACTAATGAGCAGTTCTTC.

The chain joins TRBV20-1 to TRBJ2-5, with D unresolved. The V gene's germline CDR1 is DFQATT and CDR2 SNEGSKA (reference sequence). This CDR3 comprises 12 residues. V gave up 7 bases and J gave up 3 bases, with 12 bases separating them. CDR3 protein: CSGRDLKETQYF. CDR3 coding DNA: TGCAGTGGCCGAGACTTGAAAGAGACCCAGTACTTC.

A few counts support this clonotype. This chain joins TRBV7-3 and TRBJ2-1; TRBD2 agrees at 11 bases. V shed 5 bases and J 7 bases; nucleotides not matched to a gene: 4. This CDR3 contains 14 residues. Germline V lookup: CDR1 SGHTA, CDR2 FQGTGA. CDR3 nucleotides: TGTGCCAGCAGCGTAGCGGGAGGGGCTAATGAGCAGTTCTTC. Translation gives CASSVAGGANEQFF.

This chain connects TRBV12-3 or TRBV12-4 to TRBJ2-7, with 11 bases identical to TRBD2. J gave up 3 bases and V 4 bases, and 5 bases lay outside the gene matches. This CDR3 is 15 amino acids long. The CDR3 region has the DNA TGTGCCAGCAGTTATCAACTAGCGGGAGACTACGAGCAGTACTTC. The encoded protein is CASSYQLAGDYEQYF.

This clonotype was observed a handful of times. The chain recombines TRBV20-1 with TRBJ2-2; a weak D match, TRBD2 (6 bases). Germline assignment: CDR1 DFQATT and CDR2 SNEGSKA (reference sequence). The CDR3 spans 14 residues. V was pared by 0 bases and J by 6 bases, with 11 bases between. CDR3 in amino acids: CSARDWRGPGELFF. CDR3 coding DNA: TGCAGTGCTAGAGATTGGAGGGGCCCCGGGGAGCTGTTTTTT.

This clonotype was seen only a few times. The gene calls are TRBV10-3 and TRBJ2-5; D not resolved. The CDR3 contains 12 residues. Trimming left V 0 bases short and J 4 bases short, with 3 bases between. Germline loops: CDR1 ENHRY, CDR2 SYGVKD. The CDR3 DNA follows: TGTGCCATCAGTGAGTCCACAGAGACCCAGTACTTC. Amino acids: CAISESTETQYF.

The chain carries TRBV27 and TRBJ2-7; 12 nucleotides line up with TRBD2. The V and J ends lost 4 bases and 6 bases, in that order; junction bases with no gene match: 4. CDR1 MNHEY and CDR2 SMNVEV come from the germline V gene (reference sequence). This CDR3 contains 14 residues. The CDR3 coding sequence is TGTGCCAGCAGTTCGTCTAGCGGGGGGGGCGAGCAGTACTTC. Protein product: CASSSSSGGGEQYF.

This clonotype was found many times. This chain links TRBV20-1 with TRBJ2-7, with D possibly matching TRBD2 (7 bases). The CDR3 length is 17 residues. V was clipped by 0 bases and J by 6 bases, with 24 bases between them. Germline lookup yields CDR1 DFQATT and CDR2 SNEGSKA (reference sequence). The CDR3, as DNA: TGCAGTGCTAGAGATGGAAGGGGGACTGGGGCGGGAGTCGAGCAGTACTTC. It translates to CSARDGRGTGAGVEQYF.

The sample holds many counts of this clonotype. J is TRBJ2-1 and V is TRBV30; 7 bases are a match to TRBD2. The CDR3 has 11 amino acids. CDR1 is GTSNPN, CDR2 SVGIG, per germline (reference sequence). Unmatched junction bases numbered 3, after V lost 0 bases and J lost 13 bases. The DNA for the CDR3 is TGTGCCTGGAGTGTTGGGGGGGGACAGTTCTTC. Encoded protein: CAWSVGGGQFF.

This clonotype was recorded at least ten times. The rearrangement uses TRBV28 and TRBJ1-1; D call uncertain. The CDR3 length is 12 residues. Trimming cost V 7 bases and J 1 base, with 7 bases left between them. Germline loops: CDR1 MDHEN, CDR2 SYDVKM. DNA of the CDR3: TGTGCCAGCAAGATTGAGAACACTGAAGCTTTCTTT. This codes for CASKIENTEAFF.

This clonotype was recorded many times. One end of the junction is discordant with germline, which a read error may explain. The rearrangement links TRBV11-2 to TRBJ2-5; no clear D gene. CDR1 and CDR2 from the germline V gene are SGHAT and FQNNGV. This CDR3 region has 14 residues. As DNA, the CDR3 is TGTGCCAGCAGATTAGAGATAGGGCGAGAGACCCAGTACTTC. This translates into CASRLEIGRETQYF.

The chain links TRBV2 to TRBJ1-6; D remains ambiguous. Germline CDR1 and CDR2: SNHLY and FYNNEI. CDR3 length equals 13 residues. V lost 7 bases, J lost 4 bases, and 8 bases lay in between. In DNA form, the CDR3 reads TGTGCCAGCATGGCAAGTTATAATTCACCCCTCCACTTT. Translating gives CASMASYNSPLHF.

Many counts were recorded for this clonotype. The rearrangement joins TRBV12-3 or TRBV12-4 to TRBJ2-3, with D perhaps matching TRBD2 (5 bases). Trimming left V 0 bases short and J 4 bases short, with 11 bases between. The CDR3 is 15 residues long. CDR3 bases: TGTGCCAGCAGTTTAGCAGGGTTGGACTCAGATACGCAGTATTTT. This translates into CASSLAGLDSDTQYF.

A few counts support this clonotype. The chain has TRBV7-2 and TRBJ2-5, with 12 bases matching TRBD2. CDR1 is SGHTA and CDR2 is FQGNSA in the germline V gene. V trimming: 7 bases; J trimming: 10 bases; junction bases outside the gene matches: 7. CDR3 length equals 13 residues. The CDR3 is CASTLGLAGDQYF. The CDR3 DNA is TGTGCCAGCACCTTGGGACTAGCGGGTGACCAGTACTTC.

This clonotype showed up just a few times. The gene calls are TRBV7-2 and TRBJ2-3; perhaps TRBD2 as D (5 bases). Trimming removed 3 bases at V and 2 bases at J, with 18 bases between. Germline CDR1 reads SGHTA; CDR2 reads FQGNSA. The CDR3 is 17 residues long. The CDR3 sequence: CASSFIPLAVSTDTQYF. The CDR3, as DNA: TGTGCCAGCAGCTTCATCCCGCTAGCAGTGTCCACAGATACGCAGTATTTT.

This clonotype was counted only a few times. This chain links TRBV2 with TRBJ1-2, with D uncertain. V was trimmed by 5 bases and J by 1 base, leaving 11 bases between them. Germline CDR1 reads SNHLY; CDR2 reads FYNNEI. CDR3 length equals 14 residues. CDR3 sequence reads: CASSKTTLNYGYTF. As DNA, the CDR3 is TGTGCCAGCAGTAAGACGACCCTTAACTATGGCTACACCTTC.

This clonotype occurred many times. V is TRBV7-9 and J is TRBJ2-5, with unresolved D. The V end was cut by 4 bases, the J end by 1 base, with 7 bases between. The CDR3 has 13 residues. Germline V gives CDR1 SEHNR, CDR2 FQNEAQ (reference sequence). The CDR3 nucleotides are TGTGCCAGCAGCTCGGCCAGCCAAGAGACCCAGTACTTC. Amino acids: CASSSASQETQYF.

This clonotype was recorded many times. The chain's CDR3 is CASSHGLAGGRGTDTQYF. The DNA for the CDR3 is TGTGCCAGCAGCCACGGACTAGCGGGAGGCAGGGGCACAGATACGCAGTATTTT. The rearrangement links TRBV7-8 to TRBJ2-3; 14 bases line up with TRBD2. V lost 5 bases, J lost 1 base, and 8 bases stayed unmatched. CDR1 and CDR2 (germline): SGHVS, FQNEAQ. The CDR3 sequence is 18 residues long.

This clonotype was detected a few times. J is TRBJ1-5 and V is TRBV20-1, with TRBD1 as a possible D gene (6 bases). Trimming removed 3 bases from V and 1 base from J, with 10 bases in between. CDR1 is DFQATT, CDR2 SNEGSKA, per germline (reference sequence). The CDR3 runs to 14 residues. The CDR3 sequence: CSASRGASNQPQHF. The CDR3 DNA follows: TGCAGTGCTAGTCGGGGGGCAAGCAATCAGCCCCAGCATTTT.

This clonotype was found many times. The genes are TRBV14 and TRBJ2-1; 10 positions match TRBD2. The CDR3 has 17 amino acids. V was pared by 4 bases and J by 7 bases, with 13 bases of the junction left unmatched. Germline CDR1 SGHDN, CDR2 FVKESK. CDR3 sequence: CASSLRRTSGMKNEQFF. CDR3 in DNA: TGTGCCAGCAGCCTACGCCGTACTAGCGGGATGAAAAATGAGCAGTTCTTC.

In its sample, this clonotype was seen many times. J is TRBJ1-5 and V is TRBV6-2 or TRBV6-3; perhaps TRBD1 as D (5 bases). The CDR3 spans 13 residues. Trimming removed 6 bases at V and 5 bases at J, with 11 bases between. The germline V gene encodes CDR1 MNHEY and CDR2 SVGEGT. CDR3 in DNA: TGTGCCAGCAGAACAGGTGGTCATCAGCCCCAGCATTTT. This encodes CASRTGGHQPQHF.

This clonotype was recorded at least ten times. V gene TRBV27 combines with J gene TRBJ2-7, with 9 positions matching TRBD2. V gave up 2 bases and J gave up 4 bases; unmatched junction bases: 6. There are 15 residues in the CDR3. The germline V gene has CDR1 MNHEY and CDR2 SMNVEV (reference sequence). CDR3 in DNA: TGTGCCAGCAGTTTAAAGGGGACTAGCTGGTACGAGCAGTACTTC. Protein: CASSLKGTSWYEQYF.

This clonotype was counted ten times or more. The chain carries TRBV10-3 and TRBJ1-2; D remains ambiguous. The CDR3 is made up of 13 amino acids. The germline gives CDR1 ENHRY, CDR2 SYGVKD. V was pared by 3 bases and J by 6 bases, with 11 bases between. This CDR3 reads CAISDLREDGYTF. DNA of the CDR3: TGTGCCATCAGTGATTTAAGGGAGGATGGCTACACCTTC.

The V and J genes are TRBV7-2 and TRBJ2-3, with 8 bases matching TRBD2. The CDR3 has 16 residues. Germline CDR1 SGHTA, CDR2 FQGNSA. V lost 0 bases to trimming and J lost 6 bases; unmatched junction nucleotides: 8. The CDR3 sequence: CASSLAGGGGGDTQYF. CDR3 DNA: TGTGCCAGCAGCTTAGCGGGGGGGGGCGGGGGGGATACGCAGTATTTT.

J is TRBJ2-3 and V is TRBV20-1, with TRBD2 identical over 13 bases. V shed 6 bases, J shed 3 bases, and the junction held 9 bases outside the gene matches. Germline V gene lookup returns CDR1 DFQATT and CDR2 SNEGSKA (reference sequence). The CDR3 contains 16 residues. CDR3: CSATSGRADATDTQYF. The CDR3 DNA is TGCAGTGCCACTAGCGGGAGGGCCGATGCAACAGATACGCAGTATTTT.

This clonotype showed up just a few times. The chain links TRBV3-1 to TRBJ1-2; TRBD1 agrees at 9 bases. CDR3 length: 16 amino acids. J lost 8 bases, V lost 1 base, and 11 bases had no gene match. The germline V gene has CDR1 LGHDT and CDR2 YNNKEL (reference sequence). In DNA form, the CDR3 reads TGTGCCAGCAGCCAAGCACAAACAGGGGGCGCGAGAGGCTACACCTTC. Translated, it gives CASSQAQTGGARGYTF.